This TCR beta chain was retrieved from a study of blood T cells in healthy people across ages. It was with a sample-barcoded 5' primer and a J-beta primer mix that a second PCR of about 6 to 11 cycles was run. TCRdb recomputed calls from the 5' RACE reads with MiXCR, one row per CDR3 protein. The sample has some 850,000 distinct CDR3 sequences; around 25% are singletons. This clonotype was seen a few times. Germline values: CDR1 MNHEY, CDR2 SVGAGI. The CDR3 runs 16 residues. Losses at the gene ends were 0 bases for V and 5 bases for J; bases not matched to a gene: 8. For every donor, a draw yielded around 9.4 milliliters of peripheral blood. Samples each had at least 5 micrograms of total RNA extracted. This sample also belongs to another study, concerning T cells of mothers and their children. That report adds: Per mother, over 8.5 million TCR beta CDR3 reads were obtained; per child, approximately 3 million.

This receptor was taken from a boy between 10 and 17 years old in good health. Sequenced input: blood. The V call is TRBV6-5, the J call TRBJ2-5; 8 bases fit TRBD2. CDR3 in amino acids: CASSYSIGTRGETQYF. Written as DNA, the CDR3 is TGTGCCAGCAGTTACTCCATAGGGACTAGAGGGGAGACCCAGTACTTC.